This is a list of T cell receptor beta chains from one sample in a study of tumor and adjacent non-tumor tissue in lung cancer. A single record per CDR3 protein comes from TCRdb applying MiXCR to the multiplex PCR reads. The sample records approximately 66,000 distinct CDR3 sequences, about 61% being singletons. The sample consisted of distant non-tumor lung tissue. The receptors shown here come from a man in his sixties or seventies with non-small cell lung cancer. The CDR3 runs from the conserved cysteine through the conserved F or W. Each record gives: J gene, D gene, V gene, CDR3 protein. D genes are given only for firm matches.

TRBJ2-4,-,TRBV11-2,CASSLAGVENIQYF
TRBJ1-3,-,TRBV5-6,CASSLAMGLGNTIYF
TRBJ1-5,-,TRBV6-1,CASSDVRDSNQPQHF
TRBJ1-2,TRBD1,TRBV5-6,CASSLGTGVQWGGYTF
TRBJ1-5,TRBD1,TRBV6-1,CASRDYGTVNQPQHF
TRBJ1-5,TRBD1,TRBV6-1,CASKGTGELQSQHF
TRBJ2-1,TRBD2,TRBV11-1,CASSLGVAGGDNERFF
TRBJ2-1,TRBD2,TRBV5-1,CASSLALAVIDNEQFF
TRBJ1-2,TRBD1,TRBV7-8,CASSLVEGAPYGYTF
TRBJ2-1,TRBD1,TRBV10-3,CAIGPVPTGFNEQFF
TRBJ2-1,-,TRBV11-2,CTSSFKVGFPNEQFF
TRBJ1-1,-,TRBV29-1,CSVGTIITEAFF
TRBJ2-7,-,TRBV28,CASSSLRAGRTYEQYF
TRBJ2-5,-,TRBV20-1,CSAPDGRRQETQYF
TRBJ2-1,-,TRBV11-2,CASSSIGGGYEQFF
TRBJ1-1,-,TRBV29-1,CSVGTIIAETLF
TRBJ2-3,-,TRBV6-4,CASSDHGGADTQYF
TRBJ2-1,-,TRBV11-1,CASGRKGSGASYNEQLF
TRBJ2-3,-,TRBV11-2,CASSLMLADQYF
TRBJ1-1,-,TRBV11-2,CASSLVSVAFSTEVFF
TRBJ2-7,TRBD1,TRBV6-6,CASSSGTAYYKQHF
TRBJ1-6,-,TRBV6-5,CASSYSGLGGTNSPLHF
TRBJ2-5,-,TRBV28,CASSLNDRYQETQYF
TRBJ1-2,-,TRBV2,CDSTQGWYGYTF
TRBJ2-6,TRBD2,TRBV11-2,CASSSREGSSGANLLTF
TRBJ2-6,-,TRBV6-1,CASSEGGSGANVLTF
TRBJ1-5,TRBD1,TRBV12-3/TRBV12-4,CASSATGGRYQPQHF
TRBJ2-3,TRBD1,TRBV11-2,CASSLHPGQRHTDTQYF
TRBJ2-5,TRBD1,TRBV6-6,CASSFPGTGRETQYF
TRBJ1-4,-,TRBV11-2,CASSPQGGVGEKLFF
TRBJ2-7,TRBD2,TRBV10-3,CAIGLDYDKYF
TRBJ1-6,-,TRBV6-2/TRBV6-3,CANSWGGGSPLHF
TRBJ2-5,-,TRBV12-3/TRBV12-4,CASNTGSETRYF
TRBJ2-6,-,TRBV14,CASSQVGSGANVLTF
TRBJ2-5,TRBD1,TRBV2,CASRSRDRSKETQYF
TRBJ2-1,-,TRBV10-3,CAISPTSSREDNEQSF
TRBJ1-2,-,TRBV12-3/TRBV12-4,CVSSFNGGASYGYTF
TRBJ1-4,-,TRBV6-1,CASSVRFRDMQTTNEKLFF
TRBJ1-6,-,TRBV30,CAWCFSDSPLHF
TRBJ1-1,-,TRBV11-2,CASSRPEGLSIEAFF
TRBJ2-1,-,TRBV5-5,CASSFRGPFFRYNEQFF
TRBJ2-7,-,TRBV7-9,CANSLKHVSYEQYF
TRBJ2-7,-,TRBV11-2,CASSLDGGGHEQYF
TRBJ2-5,-,TRBV5-1,CASSLGRVEETQYF
TRBJ1-1,-,TRBV5-5,CASSLRQGSTEAFF
TRBJ2-3,-,TRBV12-3/TRBV12-4,CASTPREWASTDTKYF
TRBJ2-1,TRBD1,TRBV11-3,CASSSADREQEQFF
TRBJ2-7,-,TRBV5-5,CASRLRGASSYEQYF
TRBJ2-5,TRBD2,TRBV30,CAWNRGRGISETQYF
TRBJ2-2,-,TRBV6-1,CASSELPGPTRELSF
TRBJ2-5,-,TRBV6-5,CASTLGVNSQETQYF
TRBJ2-3,-,TRBV5-4,CASSLQSTDKQYF
TRBJ2-7,-,TRBV12-3/TRBV12-4,CASSVGTTYEQYF
TRBJ2-3,-,TRBV2,CASSDGGGTQYF
TRBJ2-1,-,TRBV6-1,CASRTGTSVGKEQFF